Listed below are T cell receptor beta chains from one sample, sequenced in a study of chemoradiotherapy in HPV16-positive cancers. TCRdb keeps only in-frame clones here, not all; method: immunoSEQ multiplex PCR. The data show some 19,000 clones, with around 84% seen just once and approximately 3.7% held by the top ten. Sequencing used blood, obtained from a patient who underwent chemoradiotherapy. Source of these receptors: a human donor with HPV-associated anogenital cancer. Both conserved end residues are trimmed from each CDR3. The D gene is left open where the match is weak.

>TRBJ2-4|TRBD2|TRBV2
ASSEQALAGNIQY
>TRBJ1-1|.|TRBV6-1
ASSDPGRLNTEAF
>TRBJ1-4|.|TRBV10-3
ATGGGSGTATNEKLF
>TRBJ1-2|.|TRBV18
ASSLDGTGLADGYT
>TRBJ2-3|.|TRBV10-3
AISARPSSTDTQY
>TRBJ2-7|TRBD2|TRBV15
ATSRESAGMIYEQY
>TRBJ2-6|.|TRBV5-6
ASSFTGFSGANVLT
>TRBJ1-4|.|TRBV14
ASSQERGGPNEKLF
>TRBJ1-1|.|TRBV11-3
ASSARTANTEAF
>TRBJ2-5|.|TRBV19
ASSSPAAGPVQQETQY
>TRBJ2-6|.|TRBV5-6
ASSFGAGANVLT
>TRBJ1-2|.|TRBV5-8
ASSRTESYGYT
>TRBJ2-6|.|TRBV18
ASSPRVSGANVLT
>TRBJ2-2|.|TRBV11-3
ASSLVRDTGELF
>TRBJ1-6|.|TRBV6-5
ASRTRVFSNSPLH
>TRBJ2-1|TRBD2|TRBV29-1
SVRTSSYNEQF
>TRBJ2-3|.|TRBV11-3
ASSSRLADTQY
>TRBJ2-7|.|TRBV27
ASSPFGSGASEQY
>TRBJ1-3|.|TRBV11-2
ASSLEQGSGNTIY
>TRBJ1-1|.|TRBV11-2
ASSWGVGAF
>TRBJ2-3|TRBD2|TRBV7-9
ASSLAQSGGSTDTQY
>TRBJ1-5|.|TRBV2
ASMASENQPQH